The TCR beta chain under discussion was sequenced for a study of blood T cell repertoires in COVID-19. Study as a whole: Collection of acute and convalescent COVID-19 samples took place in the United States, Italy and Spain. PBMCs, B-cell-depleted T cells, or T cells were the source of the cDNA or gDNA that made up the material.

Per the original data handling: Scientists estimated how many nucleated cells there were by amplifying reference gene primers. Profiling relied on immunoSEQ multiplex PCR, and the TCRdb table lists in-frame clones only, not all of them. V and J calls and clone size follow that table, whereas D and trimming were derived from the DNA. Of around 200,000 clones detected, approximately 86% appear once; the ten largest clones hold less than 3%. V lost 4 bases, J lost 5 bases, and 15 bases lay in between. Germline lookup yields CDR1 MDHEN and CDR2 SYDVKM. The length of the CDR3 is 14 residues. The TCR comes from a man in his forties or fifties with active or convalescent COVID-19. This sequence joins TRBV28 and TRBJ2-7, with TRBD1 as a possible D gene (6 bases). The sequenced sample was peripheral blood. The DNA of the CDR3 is TGTGCCAGCAGTTCCCACAGGGCCCCCCACGAGCAGTACTTC. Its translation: CASSSHRAPHEQYF.